The T cell receptor beta chain described here comes from a study of vaccination effects on CD4 cells after COVID-19. Study as a whole: Sample donation by two convalescent patients took place 16 days and one week before vaccination.

In the case of this clone: The antigen is not known.

Antigen-specific CD4+ T cell clonotypes were called by their expansion after viral peptide-pool culture in ViraFEST. Between days 9 and 11 of culture, CD4+ T cells were separated out. Their SARS-CoV-2 infection, verified by PCR, occurred between March and December 2020. The researchers cultured 1.5 million to 2.5 million PBMC per well with around 9.2 IU/ml IL-2 and 8.5 to 10 ug/ml peptides. Germline CDR1 and CDR2: PRHDT and FYEKMQ (reference sequence). Trimming shortened V by 4 bases and J by 7 bases, and 15 bases separated the two germline ends. The CDR3 is made up of 14 amino acids. Method: immunoSEQ multiplex PCR; TCRdb's copy keeps in-frame clones and lacks some. This sample yields tens of thousands of clones, of which approximately 76% are seen a single time; around 16% belongs to the top ten. Broader study findings: In the study, convalescent patients were few, and early post-infection timepoints were absent. By a late point after vaccination, infection- and vaccine-induced clones had shrunk markedly through clonal contraction.

The receptor was derived from a human donor who had a prior SARS-CoV-2 infection. Here the sequenced sample was CD4+ T cells from PBMCs cultured with SARS-CoV-2 spike peptides, taken before COVID-19 vaccination. J is TRBJ2-3 and V is TRBV13; D may be TRBD1 (7 bases). The CDR3: CASSSSRGAHTQYF. CDR3 in DNA: TGTGCCAGCAGCTCTAGCAGGGGGGCCCATACGCAGTATTTT.